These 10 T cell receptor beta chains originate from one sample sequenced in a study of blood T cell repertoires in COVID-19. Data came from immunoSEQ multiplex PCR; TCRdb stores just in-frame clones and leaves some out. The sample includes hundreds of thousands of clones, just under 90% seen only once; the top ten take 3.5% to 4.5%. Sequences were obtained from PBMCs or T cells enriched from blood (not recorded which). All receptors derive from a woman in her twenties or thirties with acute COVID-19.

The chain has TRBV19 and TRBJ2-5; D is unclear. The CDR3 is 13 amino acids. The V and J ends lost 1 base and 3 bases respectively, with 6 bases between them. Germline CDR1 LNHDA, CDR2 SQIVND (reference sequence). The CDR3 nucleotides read TGTGCCAGTAGTATAGCCAGGAAAGAGACCCAGTACTTC. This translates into CASSIARKETQYF.

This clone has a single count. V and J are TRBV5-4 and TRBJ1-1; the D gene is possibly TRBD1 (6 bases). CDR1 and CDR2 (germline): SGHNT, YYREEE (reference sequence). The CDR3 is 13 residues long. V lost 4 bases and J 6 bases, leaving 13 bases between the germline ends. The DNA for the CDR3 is TGTGCCAGCAGCGTCCGGGACACCGCTGAAGCTTTCTTT. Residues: CASSVRDTAEAFF.

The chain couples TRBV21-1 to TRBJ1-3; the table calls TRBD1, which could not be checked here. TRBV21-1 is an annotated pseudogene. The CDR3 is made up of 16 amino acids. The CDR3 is CASSDRDRGGGNTIYF. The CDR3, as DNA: TGTGCCAGCAGCGACCGGGACAGGGGGGGTGGAAACACCATATATTTT.

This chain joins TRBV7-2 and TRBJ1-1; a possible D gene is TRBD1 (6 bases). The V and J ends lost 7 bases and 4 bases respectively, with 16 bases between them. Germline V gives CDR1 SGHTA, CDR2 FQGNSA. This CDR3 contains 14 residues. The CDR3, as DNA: TGTGCCAGCATCCTAGGGGGGGGGATCACTGAAGCTTTCTTT. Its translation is CASILGGGITEAFF.

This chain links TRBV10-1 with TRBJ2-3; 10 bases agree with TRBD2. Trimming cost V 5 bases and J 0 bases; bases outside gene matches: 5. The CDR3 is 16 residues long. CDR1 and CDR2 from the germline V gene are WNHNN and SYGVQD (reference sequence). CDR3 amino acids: CASSPQTSGSTDTQYF. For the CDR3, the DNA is TGCGCCAGCAGTCCACAGACTAGCGGGAGCACAGATACGCAGTATTTT.

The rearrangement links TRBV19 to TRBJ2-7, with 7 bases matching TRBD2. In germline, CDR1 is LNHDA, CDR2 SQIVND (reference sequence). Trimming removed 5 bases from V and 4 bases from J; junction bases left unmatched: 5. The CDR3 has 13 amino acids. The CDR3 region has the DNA TGTGCCAGTAGTTTATCCGGGGGGTACGAGCAGTACTTC. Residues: CASSLSGGYEQYF.

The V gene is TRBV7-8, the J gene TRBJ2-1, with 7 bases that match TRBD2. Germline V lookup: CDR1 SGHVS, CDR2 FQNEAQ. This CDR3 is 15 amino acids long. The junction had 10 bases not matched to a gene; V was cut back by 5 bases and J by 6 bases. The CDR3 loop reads CASSAGRASGNEQFF. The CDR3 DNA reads TGTGCCAGCAGCGCGGGTCGGGCTAGCGGCAATGAGCAGTTCTTC.

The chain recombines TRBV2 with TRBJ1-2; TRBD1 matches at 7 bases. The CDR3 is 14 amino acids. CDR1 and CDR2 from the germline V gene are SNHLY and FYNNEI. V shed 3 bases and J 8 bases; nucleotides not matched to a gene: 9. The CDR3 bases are TGTGCCAGCAGTGATGACAGGGAAGTGTCAGGCTACACCTTC. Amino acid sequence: CASSDDREVSGYTF.

In nucleotides, the CDR3 is TGTGCCAGCATCCCCGGGGGGGGAGAGGACACTGAAGCTTTCTTT. As protein: CASIPGGGEDTEAFF. The chain links TRBV28 to TRBJ1-1; tentatively, D is TRBD1 (5 bases). This CDR3 region has 15 residues. Trimming stripped 7 bases from V and 3 bases from J, with 18 bases between. Germline values: CDR1 MDHEN, CDR2 SYDVKM.

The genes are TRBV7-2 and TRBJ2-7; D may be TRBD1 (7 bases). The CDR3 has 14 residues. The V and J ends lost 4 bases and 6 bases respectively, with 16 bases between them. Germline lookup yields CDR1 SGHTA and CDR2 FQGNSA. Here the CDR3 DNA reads TGTGCCAGCAGCTCAGGAGGGGGCTTAGTCGAGCAGTACTTC. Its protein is CASSSGGGLVEQYF.